Listed below are T cell receptor beta chains from one sample, sequenced in a study of OX40 agonist ivuxolimab in advanced cancers. The assay was immunoSEQ multiplex PCR, and TCRdb's table has in-frame clones only and misses some. The data show under 100,000 clones, 90% to 95% seen once. The sample was CD4+ or CD8+ T cells sorted from blood, taken in a trial of the OX40 agonist ivuxolimab. Receptors originate from an adult with an advanced solid tumor such as melanoma, head and neck, liver or kidney cancer. The CDR3 runs from the conserved cysteine through the conserved F or W. A D gene is named only where the DNA matches it firmly. The listing skips clone size in some rows; elsewhere it reads once, few, many or a size class.

d_gene	j_gene	v_gene	abundance	CDR3nt	CDR3aa
-	TRBJ2-5	TRBV30	-	TGTGCCTGGAGTGTGGGGAGAGGCGAGACCCAGTACTTC	CAWSVGRGETQYF
-	TRBJ2-3	TRBV4-2	-	TGTGCCAGCAGCCAAGAGCTTACTCACTCTCTCACAGATACGCAGTATTTT	CASSQELTHSLTDTQYF
-	TRBJ1-2	TRBV6-5	-	TGTGCCAGCAGTTACTCGTACGGGGACTATGGCTACACCTTC	CASSYSYGDYGYTF
-	TRBJ2-7	TRBV5-6	-	TGTGCCAGCAGCTTGCCCCAGGACTACGAGCAGTACTTC	CASSLPQDYEQYF
-	TRBJ2-7	TRBV5-1	-	TGCGCCAGCAGCTTGGACCAGGCCGAGCAGTACTTC	CASSLDQAEQYF
-	TRBJ1-1	TRBV15	once	TGTGCCACCAGCAGAGGGGGGGCGAATACTGAAGCTTTCTTT	CATSRGGANTEAFF
TRBD1	TRBJ1-4	TRBV28	once	TGTGCCAGCAGGATGGGACAGTATAATGAAAAACTGTTTTTT	CASRMGQYNEKLFF
TRBD2	TRBJ2-4	TRBV4-1	once	TGCGCCAGCAGCCAGCCTCTCGGACTAGCGGGAGGGCCGGCCAAAAACATTCAGTACTTC	CASSQPLGLAGGPAKNIQYF
-	TRBJ1-5	TRBV10-1	-	TGCGCCAGCAAGTTAGAGGGGAAAAATCAGCCCCAGCATTTT	CASKLEGKNQPQHF
TRBD2	TRBJ2-7	TRBV7-2	-	TGTGCCAGCAGTCCCTCTCTCGGGAGGTCCTACGAGCAGTACTTC	CASSPSLGRSYEQYF
-	TRBJ1-2	TRBV6-5	-	TGTGCCAGCAGTCCAGGTGCCCACTATGGCTACACCTTC	CASSPGAHYGYTF
TRBD1	TRBJ2-7	TRBV11-2	few	TGTGCCAGCAGCTTAGGGACAGGGGGCTACGAGCAGTACTTC	CASSLGTGGYEQYF
-	TRBJ2-7	TRBV20-1	-	TGCAGTGCACAACAGGGAAAGGGGCAGTACTTC	CSAQQGKGQYF
-	TRBJ2-3	TRBV7-2	-	TGTGCCAGCAGCGGCAGATTCGTCGCAGATACGCAGTATTTT	CASSGRFVADTQYF
-	TRBJ1-4	TRBV28	-	TGTGCCAGCAGTCCCAGGGGTCTCTTCTCTGAAAAACTGTTTTTT	CASSPRGLFSEKLFF
TRBD1	TRBJ1-2	TRBV28	-	TGTGCCAGCAGTTTGGGCGGACAGGGAACGGGGGGCTACACCTTC	CASSLGGQGTGGYTF
TRBD2	TRBJ2-3	TRBV30	-	TGTGCCTGGAGTCGGGCGCGGGAGAAGGATACGCAGTATTTT	CAWSRAREKDTQYF
TRBD2	TRBJ2-3	TRBV5-1	-	TGCGCCAGCAGCTATCCCGGGACTAGCGACACAGATACGCAGTATTTT	CASSYPGTSDTDTQYF
TRBD1	TRBJ1-2	TRBV11-2	-	TGTGCCAGCAGCTTAGATCTATGGACAGGCGTCTATGGCTACACCTTC	CASSLDLWTGVYGYTF
-	TRBJ2-7	TRBV7-9	-	TGTGCCAGCAGTTACGGCGGGGTGAGGTCCGAGCAGTACTTC	CASSYGGVRSEQYF
-	TRBJ1-5	TRBV28	-	TGTGCCAGCAGTACTGGACCGCAGAGGCCTCTTCAGCCCCAGCATTTT	CASSTGPQRPLQPQHF
-	TRBJ2-3	TRBV7-2	-	TGTGCCAGCAGCCTCGTGGACGATACGCAGTATTTT	CASSLVDDTQYF
TRBD1	TRBJ2-7	TRBV5-4	-	TGTGCCAGCAGCTTTGGGGGAAGACAGGGTACAGGGGAGCAGTACTTC	CASSFGGRQGTGEQYF
-	TRBJ1-2	TRBV28	-	TGTGCCAGCAGAGGCCAGGGAGCTGGCTACACCTTC	CASRGQGAGYTF
TRBD2	TRBJ2-7	TRBV15	-	TGTGCCACCAGCCGCGGACTAGCGGGAGACTACGAGCAGTACTTC	CATSRGLAGDYEQYF
TRBD1	TRBJ2-7	TRBV7-9	-	TGTGCCAGCAGCTTAAGACCAGGGGGTAACGAGCAGTACTTC	CASSLRPGGNEQYF
-	TRBJ2-2	TRBV19	-	TGTGCCAGTATTCCCCGGGGGTCGGCTGTAACCGGGGAGCTGTTTTTT	CASIPRGSAVTGELFF
-	TRBJ2-3	TRBV30	-	TGTGCCTGGAGCCGCGGGACTCTGGGTCGGGGTGATACGCAGTATTTT	CAWSRGTLGRGDTQYF
-	TRBJ2-6	TRBV27	-	TGTGCCAGCGGCTGGAGCTCTGGGGCCAACGTCCTGACTTTC	CASGWSSGANVLTF
TRBD1	TRBJ1-1	TRBV18	-	TGTGCCAGCTCACGAACGACAGGGGACACTGAAGCTTTCTTT	CASSRTTGDTEAFF
-	TRBJ1-2	TRBV28	-	TGTGCCAGCAGTTTGGGGCAGTCCTATGGCTACACCTTC	CASSLGQSYGYTF
TRBD1	TRBJ1-4	TRBV28	-	TGTGCCTCCAGGGGACAGGGGGTTGAAAAACTGTTTTTT	CASRGQGVEKLFF
TRBD1	TRBJ1-1	TRBV5-8	-	TGTGCCAGCAGCGGGCGGGGACAGCTGAACACTGAAGCTTTCTTT	CASSGRGQLNTEAFF
TRBD2	TRBJ2-7	TRBV9	-	TGTGCCAGCAGCATTCGGACTAGCGGGAGCGAGCAGTACTTC	CASSIRTSGSEQYF
TRBD2	TRBJ2-1	TRBV7-3	-	TGTGCCAGCAGTAGAACTAGCGGATCCTACAATGAGCAGTTCTTC	CASSRTSGSYNEQFF
TRBD2	TRBJ2-2	TRBV5-1	-	TGCGCCAGCAGCTCCCTAGCGGGAGAGATCACCGGGGAGCTGTTTTTT	CASSSLAGEITGELFF
TRBD2	TRBJ2-2	TRBV6-4	-	TGTGCCAGCAGACTAGCGGCTAACACCGGGGAGCTGTTTTTT	CASRLAANTGELFF
TRBD2	TRBJ2-5	TRBV4-1	once	TGCGCCAGCAGCCCCGGACTAGGCCAAGAGACCCAGTACTTC	CASSPGLGQETQYF
TRBD1	TRBJ1-4	TRBV27	-	TGTGCCAGCAGGGGACAGGGACCATCTAATGAAAAACTGTTTTTT	CASRGQGPSNEKLFF
-	TRBJ2-7	TRBV30	-	TGTGCCTGGAGTGACGGTCGTTTGCCCTACGAGCAGTACTTC	CAWSDGRLPYEQYF